The text below deals with one TCR beta chain. This entry belongs to a study of T cell changes during pregnancy in multiple sclerosis. This CDR3 comprises 22 residues. Germline V lookup: CDR1 LNHDA, CDR2 SQIVND (reference sequence). V was clipped by 5 bases and J by 2 bases; unmatched bases: 27. Assay: immunoSEQ multiplex PCR; the TCRdb copy retains only in-frame clones and omits some. The sample holds 39,000 or so clones, almost 95% seen once. This receptor was identified in a female donor with multiple sclerosis, enrolled in a pregnancy study. The input for sequencing was CD8+ T cells from peripheral blood mononuclear cells, taken in the third trimester of pregnancy. The chain employs TRBV19 and TRBJ2-7; TRBD2 agrees at 10 bases. The CDR3 sequence is CASSGGGVNLPSTSGLAYEQYF. The CDR3 bases are TGTGCCAGTAGTGGCGGGGGCGTGAACCTTCCCTCGACTAGCGGGTTAGCCTACGAGCAGTACTTC.